The entry that follows covers one TCR beta chain sequence. Antigen unknown. These data are taken from a study of cytomegalovirus exposure and HLA in healthy donors. Study-wide findings and caveats: The authors judged a highly shared variant cluster likely a sequencing artifact.

Unrecorded immune exposure was likely among donors, who were nominally healthy when sampled. In the PCR, 60 Vbeta and 13 Jbeta primers were used. Using immunoSEQ multiplex PCR, the repertoire was profiled, and TCRdb retains in-frame clones only, with some absent. Of some 90,000 clones listed, just over 70% are singletons. The CDR3 is 11 residues long. V was cut by 1 base and J by 10 bases, with 7 bases left in between. Per germline, CDR1 SEHNR and CDR2 FQNEAQ (reference sequence). The sequencing sample was made of PBMCs. This clonotype was obtained from a man in his 60s in good health and CMV-seronegative. The rearrangement joins TRBV7-9 to TRBJ1-1; D not resolved. The CDR3 loop reads CASSLVGGAFF. The CDR3 region has the DNA TGTGCCAGCAGCTTAGTGGGAGGAGCTTTCTTT.